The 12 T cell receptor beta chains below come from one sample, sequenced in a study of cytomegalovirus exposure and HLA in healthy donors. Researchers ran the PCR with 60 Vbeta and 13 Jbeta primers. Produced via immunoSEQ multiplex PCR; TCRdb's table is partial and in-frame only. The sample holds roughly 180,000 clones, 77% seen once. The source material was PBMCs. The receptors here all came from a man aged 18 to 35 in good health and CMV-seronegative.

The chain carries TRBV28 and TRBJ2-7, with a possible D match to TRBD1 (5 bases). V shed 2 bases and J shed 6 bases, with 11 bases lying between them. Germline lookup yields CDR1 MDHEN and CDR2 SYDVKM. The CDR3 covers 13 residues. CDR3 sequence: CASSLGAVGEQYF. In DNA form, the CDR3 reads TGTGCCAGCAGTTTAGGGGCAGTCGGCGAGCAGTACTTC.

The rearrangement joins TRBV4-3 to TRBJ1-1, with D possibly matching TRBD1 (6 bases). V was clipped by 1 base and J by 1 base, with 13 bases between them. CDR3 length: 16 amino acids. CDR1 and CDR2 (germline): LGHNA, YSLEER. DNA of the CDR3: TGCGCCAGCAGCCAAGGGGGGGGCTACGGGAACACTGAAGCTTTCTTT. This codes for CASSQGGGYGNTEAFF.

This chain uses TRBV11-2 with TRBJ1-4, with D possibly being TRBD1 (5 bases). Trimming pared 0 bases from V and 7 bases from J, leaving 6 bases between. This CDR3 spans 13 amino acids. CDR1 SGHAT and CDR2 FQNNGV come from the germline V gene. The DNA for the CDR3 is TGTGCCAGCAGCTTAGACAGGGTTGAAAAACTGTTTTTT. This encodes CASSLDRVEKLFF.

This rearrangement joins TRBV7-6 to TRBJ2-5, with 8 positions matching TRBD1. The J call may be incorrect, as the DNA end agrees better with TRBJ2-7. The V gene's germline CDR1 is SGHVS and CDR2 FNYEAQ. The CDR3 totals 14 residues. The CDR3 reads CASSFRTGLYEQYF. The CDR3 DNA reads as TGTGCCAGCAGCTTTAGGACAGGGCTCTACGAGCAGTACTTC.

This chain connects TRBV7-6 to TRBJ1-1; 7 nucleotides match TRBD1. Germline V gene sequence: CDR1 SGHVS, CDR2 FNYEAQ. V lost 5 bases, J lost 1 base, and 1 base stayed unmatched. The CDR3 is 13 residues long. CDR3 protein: CASSGDRNTEAFF. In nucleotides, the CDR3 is TGTGCCAGCAGCGGGGACAGGAACACTGAAGCTTTCTTT. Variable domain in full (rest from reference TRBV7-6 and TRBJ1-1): GAGVSQSPRYKVTKRGQDVALRCDPISGHVSLYWYRQALGQGPEFLTYFNYEAQQDKSGLPNDRFSAERPEGSISTLTIQRTEQRDSAMYRCASSGDRNTEAFFGQGTRLTVV.

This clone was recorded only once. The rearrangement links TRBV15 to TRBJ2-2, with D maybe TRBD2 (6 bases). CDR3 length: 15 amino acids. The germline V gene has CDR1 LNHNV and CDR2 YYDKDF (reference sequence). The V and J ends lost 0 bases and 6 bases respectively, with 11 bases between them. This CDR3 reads CATSRETGVPGELFF. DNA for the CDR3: TGTGCCACCAGCAGAGAGACGGGGGTACCCGGGGAGCTGTTTTTT.

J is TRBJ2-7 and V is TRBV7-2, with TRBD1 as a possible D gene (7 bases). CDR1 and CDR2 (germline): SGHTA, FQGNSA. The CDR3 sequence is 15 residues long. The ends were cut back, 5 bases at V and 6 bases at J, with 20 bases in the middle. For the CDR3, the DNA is TGTGCCAGCAGCATCCGCGCAGGGGGGTTCACCGAGCAGTACTTC. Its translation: CASSIRAGGFTEQYF. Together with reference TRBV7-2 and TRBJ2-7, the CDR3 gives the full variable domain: GAGVSQSPSNKVTEKGKDVELRCDPISGHTALYWYRQSLGQGLEFLIYFQGNSAPDKSGLPSDRFSAERTGGSVSTLTIQRTQQEDSAVYLCASSIRAGGFTEQYFGPGTRLTVT.

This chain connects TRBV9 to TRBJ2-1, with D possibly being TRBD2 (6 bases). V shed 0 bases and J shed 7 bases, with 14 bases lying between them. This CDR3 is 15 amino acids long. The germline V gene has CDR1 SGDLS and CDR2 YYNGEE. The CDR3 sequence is CASSVEEREMNEQFF. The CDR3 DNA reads TGTGCCAGCAGCGTAGAAGAACGGGAGATGAATGAGCAGTTCTTC.

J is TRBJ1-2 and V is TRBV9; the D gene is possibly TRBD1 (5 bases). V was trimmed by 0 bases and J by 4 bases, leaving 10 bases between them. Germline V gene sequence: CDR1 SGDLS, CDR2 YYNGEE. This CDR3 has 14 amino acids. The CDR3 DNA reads TGTGCCAGCAGCGTAGCGCGTGACAGCTATGGCTACACCTTC. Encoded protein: CASSVARDSYGYTF.

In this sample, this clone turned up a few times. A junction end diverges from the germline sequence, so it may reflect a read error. In nucleotides, the CDR3 is TGTTCCAGCAGCCGCGCGATGACAAAAATGAACACTGAAGCTTTCTTT. The encoded protein is CSSSRAMTKMNTEAFF. The rearrangement links TRBV7-9 to TRBJ1-1; D remains ambiguous. The CDR3 loop spans 16 amino acids. The germline V gene encodes CDR1 SEHNR and CDR2 FQNEAQ (reference sequence).

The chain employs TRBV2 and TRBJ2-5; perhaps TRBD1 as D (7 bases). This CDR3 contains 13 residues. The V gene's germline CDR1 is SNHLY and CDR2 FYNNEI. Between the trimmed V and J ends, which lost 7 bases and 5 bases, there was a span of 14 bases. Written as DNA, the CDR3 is TGTGCCAGCATCCAGGGGGAGGTGGAGACCCAGTACTTC. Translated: CASIQGEVETQYF.

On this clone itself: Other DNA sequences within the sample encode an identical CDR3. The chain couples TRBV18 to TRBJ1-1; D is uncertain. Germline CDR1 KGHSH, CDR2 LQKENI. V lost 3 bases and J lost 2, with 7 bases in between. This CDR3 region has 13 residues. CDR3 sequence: CASSPDTNTEAFF. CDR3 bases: TGTGCCAGCTCACCCGACACAAACACTGAAGCTTTCTTT.